What follows are 32 T cell receptor beta chains derived from one specimen sequenced in a study of beta chain features in type 1 diabetes (dated 2018 in TCRdb). The antigens these receptors bind are not known. Libraries were constructed by the immunoSEQ multiplex PCR assay. The High Capacity cDNA Reverse Transcription Kit was used to reverse transcribe all of the isolated RNA, meaning that expressed TCRB transcripts were what got sequenced. Sourced from immuneACCESS, this table was stored by TCRdb with only in-frame sequences that have V and J called. A share of the clones is absent; for the studies checked, an unresolved V gene accounts for under half, and the remainder has no known explanation. This sample is represented by 300,000 to 350,000 clones; 9.3% of them were singletons. The ten top clones hold about 1% of the sample. Study-wide findings and limitations: In all four CD4+ subsets, TCRB CDR3 length was moderately but significantly shorter in type 1 diabetes patients.

The sequencing input was central memory CD4+ T cells from blood. Receptors originate from a man aged 25-45 years with type 1 diabetes.

This clone has more than one count but fewer than ten. V and J are TRBV23-1 and TRBJ1-3; maybe TRBD1 (5 bases). TRBV23-1 carries the ORF label, with uncertain function. The CDR3 covers 16 residues. The ends were cut back, 8 bases at V and 0 bases at J, with 17 bases in the middle. The CDR3 coding sequence is TGCGCCAGCCCTCCTAACGGGGGGTTCTCTGGAAACACCATATATTTT. It encodes CASPPNGGFSGNTIYF.

The gene calls are TRBV5-1 and TRBJ1-1; D gene ambiguous. This CDR3 is built from 12 residues. V was cut by 4 bases and J by 1 base, with 5 bases left in between. Germline-derived CDR1 and CDR2 are SGHRS and YFSETQ. The CDR3 loop reads CASSTENTEAFF. The CDR3 region has the DNA TGCGCCAGCAGCACAGAGAACACTGAAGCTTTCTTT.

The chain employs TRBV9 and TRBJ1-1, with TRBD1 identical over 7 bases. This CDR3 contains 16 residues. V lost 0 bases, J lost 0 bases, and 5 bases stayed unmatched. Germline V gives CDR1 SGDLS, CDR2 YYNGEE. For the CDR3, the DNA is TGTGCCAGCAGCGTAGGTCTAGGGACAGTGAACACTGAAGCTTTCTTT. Residues: CASSVGLGTVNTEAFF. Full variable domain (outside the CDR3, taken from reference TRBV9 and TRBJ1-1): DSGVTQTPKHLITATGQRVTLRCSPRSGDLSVYWYQQSLDQGLQFLIQYYNGEERAKGNILERFSAQQFPDLHSELNLSSLELGDSALYFCASSVGLGTVNTEAFFGQGTRLTVV.

The rearrangement joins TRBV7-9 to TRBJ2-2; 11 bases are shared with TRBD2. Germline V gene lookup returns CDR1 SEHNR and CDR2 FQNEAQ (reference sequence). Unmatched junction bases numbered 6, after V lost 0 bases and J lost 3 bases. The CDR3 runs to 18 residues. The CDR3: CASSLATTSGGYTGELFF. In nucleotides, the CDR3 is TGTGCCAGCAGCTTAGCGACTACTAGCGGGGGATACACCGGGGAGCTGTTTTTT. The full variable domain, rest sourced from reference TRBV7-9 and TRBJ2-2, is DTGVSQNPRHKITKRGQNVTFRCDPISEHNRLYWYRQTLGQGPEFLTYFQNEAQLEKSRLLSDRFSAERPKGSFSTLEIQRTEQGDSAMYLCASSLATTSGGYTGELFFGEGSRLTVL.

This clone came up a few times. The rearrangement uses TRBV7-2 and TRBJ2-1; TRBD1 or TRBD2 may be the D gene (6 bases each). The CDR3 is 16 residues long. Trimming removed 8 bases from V and 3 bases from J, with 20 bases in between. CDR1 and CDR2 (germline): SGHTA, FQGNSA. For the CDR3, the DNA is TGTGCCAGCCTCGGGGGACTCGGGGGCCTCTACAATGAGCAGTTCTTC. Translation: CASLGGLGGLYNEQFF.

The rearrangement uses TRBV7-2 and TRBJ2-1; D is uncertain. Germline assignment: CDR1 SGHTA and CDR2 FQGNSA. V was shortened by 5 bases and J by 6 bases, with 5 bases between the two germline ends. This CDR3 contains 11 residues. CDR3: CASSGANEQFF. The DNA for the CDR3 is TGTGCCAGCAGCGGCGCCAATGAGCAGTTCTTC.

The rearrangement uses TRBV28 and TRBJ1-2; 10 nucleotides match TRBD1. The CDR3 consists of 15 residues. The V gene end was trimmed by 7 bases and the J gene end by 2 bases; junction bases not matched to a gene: 7. CDR1 and CDR2 from the germline V gene are MDHEN and SYDVKM. The CDR3 spells CASTVPGQGNYGYTF. The CDR3 nucleotides read TGTGCCAGCACCGTTCCGGGACAGGGGAACTATGGCTACACCTTC.

This clone was observed a few times. The chain links TRBV15 to TRBJ1-4; D is possibly TRBD1 (5 bases). Per germline, CDR1 LNHNV and CDR2 YYDKDF (reference sequence). V lost 0 bases and J lost 3, with 11 bases in between. The CDR3 covers 16 residues. CDR3 sequence: CATSRETRGANEKLFF. CDR3 coding DNA: TGTGCCACCAGCAGAGAGACGCGGGGCGCTAATGAAAAACTGTTTTTT.

The chain recombines TRBV6-5 with TRBJ1-2; no clear D gene. Trimming took 4 bases from V and 4 from J, leaving 13 bases between them. This CDR3 spans 14 amino acids. Germline assignment: CDR1 MNHEY and CDR2 SVGAGI. CDR3 coding DNA: TGTGCCAGCAGTTCCCACACTAAACCCTATGGCTACACCTTC. It translates to CASSSHTKPYGYTF.

In its sample, this clone was seen a few times. This chain links TRBV9 with TRBJ1-5; a possible D gene is TRBD1 (6 bases). Germline values: CDR1 SGDLS, CDR2 YYNGEE. The CDR3 runs 15 residues. Trimming took 4 bases from V and 4 from J, leaving 15 bases between them. The CDR3 coding sequence is TGTGCCAGCAGCTTGTCAGGGGCTAATAATCAGCCCCAGCATTTT. This sequence encodes CASSLSGANNQPQHF.

This clone was seen a few times. The rearrangement joins TRBV7-2 to TRBJ2-7; the D gene is possibly TRBD1 (5 bases). This CDR3 spans 14 amino acids. Trimming took off 3 bases at V and 4 bases at J, with 13 bases between the two ends. Germline-derived CDR1 and CDR2 are SGHTA and FQGNSA. CDR3: CASSFTRQGYEQYF. The CDR3 DNA reads as TGTGCCAGCAGCTTCACGAGGCAGGGATACGAGCAGTACTTC.

The CDR3: CASSLPQGSTDTQYF. DNA of the CDR3: TGCGCCAGCAGCTTGCCTCAGGGGAGCACAGATACGCAGTATTTT. This chain joins TRBV5-1 and TRBJ2-3, with D possibly being TRBD1 (6 bases). The germline V gene has CDR1 SGHRS and CDR2 YFSETQ. Trimming pared 1 base from V and 0 bases from J, leaving 9 bases between. The length of the CDR3 is 15 residues. Together with reference TRBV5-1 and TRBJ2-3, the CDR3 gives the full variable domain: KAGVTQTPRYLIKTRGQQVTLSCSPISGHRSVSWYQQTPGQGLQFLFEYFSETQRNKGNFPGRFSGRQFSNSRSEMNVSTLELGDSALYLCASSLPQGSTDTQYFGPGTRLTVL.

This clone showed up just a few times. V is TRBV6-6 and J is TRBJ2-1; D could derive from TRBD1 or TRBD2 (5 bases each). V lost 5 bases and J lost 8, with 16 bases in between. Germline CDR1 and CDR2: MNHNY and SVGAGI (reference sequence). The CDR3 extends over 14 amino acids. The CDR3 protein is CASSTGTGADEQFF. The CDR3 bases are TGTGCCAGCAGTACCGGGACCGGAGCTGATGAGCAGTTCTTC.

The table lists this clone with a few counts. The V and J genes are TRBV4-1 and TRBJ2-7; 9 nucleotides match TRBD1. The junction had 5 bases not matched to a gene; V was cut back by 0 bases and J by 2 bases. Looked up from germline, CDR1 is MGHRA and CDR2 is YSYEKL. The CDR3 has 16 residues. In DNA form, the CDR3 reads TGCGCCAGCAGCCAAGATCTTTGGGACAGGGCCTACGAGCAGTACTTC. This encodes CASSQDLWDRAYEQYF.

This sequence joins TRBV18 and TRBJ2-7; possibly TRBD1 for D (6 bases). CDR1 and CDR2 (germline): KGHSH, LQKENI. The CDR3 is 17 residues long. Trimming removed 3 bases from V and 0 bases from J, with 18 bases in between. For the CDR3, the DNA is TGTGCCAGCTCACCCACCCCACAGGGCTTGGGCTCCTACGAGCAGTACTTC. Its translation is CASSPTPQGLGSYEQYF. The whole variable domain, filled in from reference TRBV18 and TRBJ2-7, reads NAGVMQNPRHLVRRRGQEARLRCSPMKGHSHVYWYRQLPEEGLKFMVYLQKENIIDESGMPKERFSAEFPKEGPSILRIQQVVRGDSAAYFCASSPTPQGLGSYEQYFGPGTRLTVT.

This chain links TRBV7-2 with TRBJ2-3; TRBD1 aligns across 7 bases. CDR1 SGHTA and CDR2 FQGNSA come from the germline V gene. V was pared by 3 bases and J by 4 bases, with 7 bases of the junction left unmatched. The CDR3 extends over 15 amino acids. CDR3 DNA sequence: TGTGCCAGCAGCTTTTCAGGGGGTATCGCAGATACGCAGTATTTT. Translation gives CASSFSGGIADTQYF. The full variable domain, completed using reference TRBV7-2 and TRBJ2-3, is GAGVSQSPSNKVTEKGKDVELRCDPISGHTALYWYRQSLGQGLEFLIYFQGNSAPDKSGLPSDRFSAERTGGSVSTLTIQRTQQEDSAVYLCASSFSGGIADTQYFGPGTRLTVL.

This clone was counted a few times. The chain is built from TRBV19 and TRBJ1-2; TRBD1 matches at 8 bases. CDR3 length: 13 residues. Per germline, CDR1 LNHDA and CDR2 SQIVND (reference sequence). Trimming removed 8 bases from V and 3 bases from J; junction bases left unmatched: 5. Here the CDR3 reads CASWTGSDYGYTF. The CDR3 nucleotides are TGTGCCAGTTGGACAGGGTCGGACTATGGCTACACCTTC.

This clone has only a few counts. This chain connects TRBV4-3 to TRBJ1-6, with D tentatively TRBD1 (5 bases). CDR1 is LGHNA and CDR2 is YSLEER in the germline V gene. The CDR3 has 14 residues. Trimming removed 0 bases at V and 6 bases at J, with 6 bases between. CDR3 DNA sequence: TGCGCCAGCAGCCAAGAGGGGGGTAATTCACCCCTCCACTTT. Translation gives CASSQEGGNSPLHF.

V usage is TRBV2 and J usage is TRBJ1-4; D might be TRBD1 (6 bases). The CDR3 runs to 14 residues. CDR1 is SNHLY, CDR2 FYNNEI, per germline. With 5 bases removed from V and 5 bases from J, the gap between germline ends came to 12 bases. This CDR3 reads CASSPDSKNEKLFF. CDR3 bases: TGTGCCAGCAGTCCGGACAGTAAAAATGAAAAACTGTTTTTT.

The V and J genes are TRBV19 and TRBJ1-5, with 7 bases fitting TRBD1. This CDR3 spans 14 amino acids. Germline CDR1 LNHDA, CDR2 SQIVND (reference sequence). V lost 8 bases to trimming and J lost 5 bases; unmatched junction nucleotides: 9. CDR3 loop: CASATGRGHQPQHF. The CDR3 DNA follows: TGTGCCAGTGCTACAGGGAGGGGGCATCAGCCCCAGCATTTT.

This clone occurred a few times. J is TRBJ1-2 and V is TRBV23-1; D not certain. TRBV23-1 is recorded as an ORF, its role being uncertain. The ends were cut back, 4 bases at V and 10 bases at J, with 19 bases in the middle. This CDR3 has 14 amino acids. CDR3 sequence reads: CASSREKDLRVYTF. The DNA of the CDR3 is TGCGCCAGCAGTCGGGAGAAGGACCTCAGAGTCTACACCTTC.

The genes are TRBV29-1 and TRBJ1-1; D gene uncertain. Germline CDR1 is SQVTM and CDR2 is ANQGSEA. The CDR3 spans 13 residues. Trimming removed 7 bases at V and 1 base at J, with 13 bases between. The CDR3 nucleotides are TGCAGCGCCAGTCAGTCGGGGAACACTGAAGCTTTCTTT. Amino acid sequence: CSASQSGNTEAFF.

The chain carries TRBV6-5 and TRBJ1-2, with D perhaps TRBD1 (6 bases). There are 14 residues in the CDR3. Germline V gene sequence: CDR1 MNHEY, CDR2 SVGAGI. The V end lost 5 bases, the J end lost 6 bases, and 16 bases lay between the germline ends. In nucleotides, the CDR3 is TGTGCCAGCAGTCCCCAGGGGCTTGTAGATGGCTACACCTTC. This sequence encodes CASSPQGLVDGYTF.

This chain links TRBV28 with TRBJ1-5; 8 bases are shared with TRBD1. This CDR3 is built from 16 residues. The germline gives CDR1 MDHEN, CDR2 SYDVKM. V was clipped by 5 bases and J by 7 bases; unmatched bases: 13. The CDR3 loop reads CASSDLGTGLGQPQHF. The CDR3 nucleotides are TGTGCCAGCAGTGACCTAGGGACAGGCCTCGGGCAGCCCCAGCATTTT. The variable domain in full, with the rest retrieved from reference TRBV28 and TRBJ1-5, is DVKVTQSSRYLVKRTGEKVFLECVQDMDHENMFWYRQDPGLGLRLIYFSYDVKMKEKGDIPEGYSVSREKKERFSLILESASTNQTSMYLCASSDLGTGLGQPQHFGDGTRLSIL.

This rearrangement joins TRBV10-2 to TRBJ1-2; 10 bases align to TRBD1. Germline CDR1 and CDR2: WSHSY and SAAADI. This CDR3 has 14 residues. The trim removed 6 bases at V and 4 bases at J, leaving 5 bases unmatched. The CDR3 loop reads CASSGTGEGYGYTF. CDR3 DNA sequence: TGCGCCAGCAGCGGGACAGGGGAGGGCTATGGCTACACCTTC.

This chain connects TRBV2 to TRBJ1-2; D remains unclear. Germline assignment: CDR1 SNHLY and CDR2 FYNNEI. V was clipped by 5 bases and J by 3 bases, with 16 bases between them. There are 15 residues in the CDR3. The CDR3 here is CASSRKSGWDYGYTF. The CDR3 DNA reads TGTGCCAGCAGTAGGAAGTCAGGCTGGGACTATGGCTACACCTTC.

The genes are TRBV7-2 and TRBJ2-3; weak D call: TRBD2 (5 bases). The CDR3 covers 15 residues. Germline V gene lookup returns CDR1 SGHTA and CDR2 FQGNSA. Trimming removed 1 base at V and 4 bases at J, with 12 bases between. CDR3 amino acids: CASSLDGRVSDTQYF. The CDR3 DNA reads as TGTGCCAGCAGCTTAGATGGGCGGGTATCAGATACGCAGTATTTT.

This chain links TRBV9 with TRBJ2-1, with 7 bases matching TRBD2. Trimming took 0 bases from V and 10 from J; bases not matched to a gene: 10. The CDR3 spans 15 residues. In germline, CDR1 is SGDLS, CDR2 YYNGEE. CDR3 sequence (DNA): TGTGCCAGCAGCGTAGAACCAGCGGGGCAATCCGAGCAGTTCTTC. Encoded protein: CASSVEPAGQSEQFF.

This clone showed up many times. The chain is built from TRBV27 and TRBJ1-3; the D gene is possibly TRBD1 (5 bases). V gave up 7 bases and J gave up 0 bases, with 10 bases separating them. Germline-derived CDR1 and CDR2 are MNHEY and SMNVEV (reference sequence). CDR3 length equals 14 residues. The CDR3 loop reads CASMGRVSGNTIYF. The DNA for the CDR3 is TGTGCCAGCATGGGCAGGGTCTCTGGAAACACCATATATTTT.

This sequence joins TRBV12-5 and TRBJ2-5, with 8 bases lining up with TRBD1. Germline V gene lookup returns CDR1 LGHNT and CDR2 FRNRAP. Losses at the gene ends were 9 bases for V and 2 bases for J; bases not matched to a gene: 5. This CDR3 contains 13 residues. CDR3 residues: CASGGQGQETQYF. The CDR3 nucleotides read TGTGCTAGCGGAGGACAGGGACAAGAGACCCAGTACTTC.

This clone was seen more than once but under ten times. Different DNA sequences within this sample yield the same CDR3. The chain has TRBV7-9 and TRBJ2-3; D remains unclear. The CDR3 runs to 12 residues. Germline values: CDR1 SEHNR, CDR2 FQNEAQ (reference sequence). Trimming removed 2 bases at V and 3 bases at J, with 3 bases between. CDR3 loop: CASSLSTDTQYF. In DNA, the CDR3 is TGTGCCAGCAGCTTATCTACAGATACGCAGTATTTT.

This clone was observed a few times. The rearrangement links TRBV7-9 to TRBJ2-5; a possible D gene is TRBD1 (6 bases). The CDR3 loop spans 14 amino acids. CDR1 is SEHNR and CDR2 is FQNEAQ in the germline V gene (reference sequence). V shed 3 bases and J shed 4 bases, with 12 bases lying between them. This CDR3 reads CASSLRTDPETQYF. The CDR3 DNA follows: TGTGCCAGCAGCTTGAGGACAGACCCAGAGACCCAGTACTTC.